This T cell receptor beta chain was recovered during a study of cytomegalovirus exposure and HLA in healthy donors. General study results and limits: Fewer N-insertions (relative to the roughly 610-donor mean) were reportedly seen in an Asian-associated ancestry cluster in a later analysis.

CDR1 and CDR2 from the germline V gene are MNHEY and SMNVEV (reference sequence). Unmatched junction bases numbered 8, after V lost 0 bases and J lost 9 bases. The CDR3 consists of 15 residues. This PCR relied on a set of 60 Vbeta primers and 13 Jbeta primers. Libraries were prepared by immunoSEQ multiplex PCR; TCRdb keeps only in-frame clonotypes and omits some of them. The sample carries around 150,000 clones, about 72% recorded once. This clone was recorded a few times. The antigen remains unidentified. The sequence derives from a man aged 45-65 years in good health and CMV-seropositive. Material for sequencing was PBMCs. The chain joins TRBV27 to TRBJ1-2, with 9 bases fitting TRBD1. Here the CDR3 DNA reads TGTGCCAGCAGTTTATCTCGACAGGGGGGTAATAGCTACACCTTC. Amino acid sequence: CASSLSRQGGNSYTF.